These T cell receptor beta chains were read from a single sample in a study of TIL therapy for anti-PD-1-resistant metastatic lung cancer. Only in-frame clones appear in the TCRdb table, and some are missing; sequencing was by immunoSEQ multiplex PCR. The table shows some 90,000 clones, with around 71% occurring only once. Here the sequenced sample was tumor tissue, taken at baseline. The receptor set was obtained from a person aged 25 to 80 with non-small cell lung cancer. The CDR3 runs from the conserved cysteine through the conserved F or W. A D gene is named only where the DNA matches it firmly.

d_call	v_call	j_call	cdr3_aa
NA	TRBV13	TRBJ1-6	CASSFGGNSPLHF
NA	TRBV3-1/TRBV3-2	TRBJ2-3	CASSQEGPQYF
NA	TRBV9	TRBJ1-1	CASSVQSGNTEAFF
TRBD1	TRBV28	TRBJ2-7	CASGAGQGISYEQYF
NA	TRBV18	TRBJ2-1	CASSPRFNEDNEQFF
NA	TRBV28	TRBJ1-6	CASSSQGDLGNSPLHF
NA	TRBV6-5	TRBJ1-2	CASTGLRSLYGYTF
TRBD1	TRBV19	TRBJ1-5	CASMRGQGAGNQPQHF
TRBD1	TRBV5-4	TRBJ1-1	CASSWLSGTAASKPFF
TRBD1	TRBV6-6	TRBJ2-7	CASSYWDRASYEQYF
NA	TRBV6-5	TRBJ2-2	CASSWRAENTGELFF
NA	TRBV6-5	TRBJ1-1	CASVRGMNTEAFF
NA	TRBV7-3	TRBJ2-6	CASSLRSISGANVLTF
NA	TRBV5-4	TRBJ2-4	CASSLEWENIQYF
NA	TRBV19	TRBJ2-6	CASHRDLSGANVLTF
NA	TRBV5-8	TRBJ2-3	CASSRRAADTQYF
TRBD2	TRBV7-2	TRBJ2-1	CASSFRGRASGEQFF
TRBD1	TRBV9	TRBJ1-4	CASSRYGTGIEKLFF
TRBD2	TRBV18	TRBJ2-1	CASSPRWGGNEQFF
TRBD1	TRBV7-2	TRBJ1-5	CASSPGGQVPSQPQHF
NA	TRBV10-1	TRBJ1-1	CASSDRASRNTEAFF
NA	TRBV6-2/TRBV6-3	TRBJ2-7	CASSIQTYEQYF
NA	TRBV6-1	TRBJ2-5	CASSGRHPRIQETQYF
NA	TRBV28	TRBJ2-4	CASSQVGRNIQYF
TRBD1	TRBV11-2	TRBJ1-1	CASSATTGYNTEAFF
NA	TRBV6-5	TRBJ2-3	CASRQSLAITDTQYF
TRBD1	TRBV29-1	TRBJ2-3	CSARRQGAGTDTQYF
NA	TRBV19	TRBJ1-4	CASSRLLTGATNEKLFF
NA	TRBV7-7	TRBJ1-4	CASSQTDATNEKLFF
TRBD1	TRBV6-5	TRBJ2-1	CASKRTGVYNEQFF
NA	TRBV7-2	TRBJ2-3	CASSSGLAGDTQYF
NA	TRBV2	TRBJ2-1	CASRDYNEQFF
NA	TRBV27	TRBJ2-5	CASSLALGAETQYF
NA	TRBV19	TRBJ1-5	CASIPRPGSLEPQHF
NA	TRBV5-5	TRBJ2-5	CASSPAPGPLGMETQYF
TRBD2	TRBV27	TRBJ2-3	CASSEREGGRDTQYF
NA	TRBV9	TRBJ2-7	CASSVAKSRAEQYF
NA	TRBV7-2	TRBJ2-1	CASSLDEGDDNEQFF
NA	TRBV9	TRBJ1-2	CASSTLVGRGGYTF
NA	TRBV5-1	TRBJ2-7	CASSLEPQVYYEQYF
NA	TRBV9	TRBJ2-7	CASSVNRRESYEQYF
NA	TRBV11-2	TRBJ2-2	CASRTPFRGRANTGELFF
TRBD1	TRBV11-2	TRBJ1-2	CASSVGQLDGYTF
NA	TRBV18	TRBJ2-7	CASSRGDGGDYEQYF
TRBD2	TRBV4-3	TRBJ2-7	CASSLRLAVSYEQYF
TRBD2	TRBV6-2/TRBV6-3	TRBJ2-3	CASSPTSGRSTDTQYF
TRBD1	TRBV27	TRBJ2-7	CASSSRQGWHEQYF
NA	TRBV4-2	TRBJ2-7	CASSRDTLVYEQYF
NA	TRBV7-9	TRBJ2-3	CASSLAGLPSDTQYF
TRBD1	TRBV28	TRBJ2-1	CASTTGGAYNEQFF
NA	TRBV7-8	TRBJ2-7	CASSLGAEREQYF
NA	TRBV29-1	TRBJ2-5	CSVEGLYLQETQYF